What follows is one T cell receptor (beta chain) and its context. Its antigen target is currently unknown. No clone much larger than this one lies a single base away; base qualities are absent. Thawed PBMCs were FACS-sorted into unstimulated Tregs (CD4+CD25+CD127-), CD4+ non-Tregs (CD4+CD25-), CD4 cells and CD8 cells. Blood from healthy controls was obtained either from healthy volunteers or as purchased buffy coats. Healthy control blood was separated into PBMCs by Ficoll density gradient and cryopreserved, and patient PBMCs were collected both before and after transplant. For TCRbeta CDR3 sequencing, genomic DNA was extracted from sorted cells using the QIAGEN DNeasy Blood and Tissue Kit. High-throughput TCRbeta CDR3 sequencing, including PCR amplification with bias correction and internal controls, was performed commercially through immunoSEQ. Under the source paper's analysis protocol: Unique productive TCRbeta sequences were defined by CDR3 nucleotide sequence when primers matched and otherwise by CDR3 amino acid sequence together with Vbeta and Jbeta genes. As a correction for sorting error, sequences shared between sorted populations at a frequency ratio of 2:1 or less were discarded, and the remaining shared sequences were assigned to the higher population. A sequence counted as donor-reactive if, in CFSE-low cells, the sequence had a frequency of at least 0.01% and was expanded at least 5-fold compared with unstimulated cells. Repertoire divergence was quantified by Jensen-Shannon divergence using the top 100 TCRbeta sequences ranked by frequency. For any sample with multiple sequencing runs, sorting error was corrected in each run separately before the runs were pooled. This is the immuneACCESS table as TCRdb keeps it, with only in-frame sequences that have V and J called. A part of the clones is gone; compared with another copy, unresolved V genes explain less than half, and the rest is unexplained. V and J calls and clone size are those listed in that table; D and trimming were worked out from the DNA. Counted in this sample were 100,000 to 150,000 clones; around 94% of them appeared once. The ten largest clonotypes hold approximately 0.6% of the sample.

This sample is part of a study of Tregs in tolerant kidney transplant recipients (dated by TCRdb to between 2018 and 2021). Background for the entire study: The study applied TCRbeta sequencing to find donor-specific regulatory T cells before combined kidney and bone marrow transplantation and then followed those same cells after transplant. TCRbeta repertoire sequencing was used in 3 healthy controls to compare several ways of expanding Tregs specific for an allogeneic donor.

From its cysteine to its phenylalanine, the CDR3 spans 18 amino acids. The kept DNA is CDR3 alone, 54 bases in frame from the first base. According to the germline V gene, CDR1 reads SGHTS and CDR2 reads YDEGEE. V trim: 4 bases; J trim: 0 bases; unmatched bases: 9. General findings and caveats noted by the study authors: Because the study included only a small number of patients, the results must be confirmed in larger populations and under other immunosuppression protocols. The most biologically relevant and donor-specific TCRbeta repertoire appeared to be identified by expanding Tregs with activated donor B cells. Biological reproducibility was not examined directly, but technical replication error appeared to be minimal.

The chain joins TRBV5-8 to TRBJ1-4, with TRBD1 matching 10 junction bases. The sample comprised CD4+ T cells from blood. The sequence derives from a human donor in good health. The encoded CDR3 is CASSLGQGRRATNEKLFF. The sequence in DNA is TGTGCCAGCAGCCTGGGACAGGGGAGAAGGGCAACTAATGAAAAACTGTTTTTT. This CDR3, with the reference TRBV5-8 and TRBJ1-4 proteins standing in past its ends, gives the full variable domain EAGVTQSPTHLIKTRGQQATLRCSPISGHTSVYWYQQALGLGLQFLLWYDEGEERNRGNFPPRFSGRQFPNYSSELNVNALELEDSALYLCASSLGQGRRATNEKLFFGSGTQLSVL.